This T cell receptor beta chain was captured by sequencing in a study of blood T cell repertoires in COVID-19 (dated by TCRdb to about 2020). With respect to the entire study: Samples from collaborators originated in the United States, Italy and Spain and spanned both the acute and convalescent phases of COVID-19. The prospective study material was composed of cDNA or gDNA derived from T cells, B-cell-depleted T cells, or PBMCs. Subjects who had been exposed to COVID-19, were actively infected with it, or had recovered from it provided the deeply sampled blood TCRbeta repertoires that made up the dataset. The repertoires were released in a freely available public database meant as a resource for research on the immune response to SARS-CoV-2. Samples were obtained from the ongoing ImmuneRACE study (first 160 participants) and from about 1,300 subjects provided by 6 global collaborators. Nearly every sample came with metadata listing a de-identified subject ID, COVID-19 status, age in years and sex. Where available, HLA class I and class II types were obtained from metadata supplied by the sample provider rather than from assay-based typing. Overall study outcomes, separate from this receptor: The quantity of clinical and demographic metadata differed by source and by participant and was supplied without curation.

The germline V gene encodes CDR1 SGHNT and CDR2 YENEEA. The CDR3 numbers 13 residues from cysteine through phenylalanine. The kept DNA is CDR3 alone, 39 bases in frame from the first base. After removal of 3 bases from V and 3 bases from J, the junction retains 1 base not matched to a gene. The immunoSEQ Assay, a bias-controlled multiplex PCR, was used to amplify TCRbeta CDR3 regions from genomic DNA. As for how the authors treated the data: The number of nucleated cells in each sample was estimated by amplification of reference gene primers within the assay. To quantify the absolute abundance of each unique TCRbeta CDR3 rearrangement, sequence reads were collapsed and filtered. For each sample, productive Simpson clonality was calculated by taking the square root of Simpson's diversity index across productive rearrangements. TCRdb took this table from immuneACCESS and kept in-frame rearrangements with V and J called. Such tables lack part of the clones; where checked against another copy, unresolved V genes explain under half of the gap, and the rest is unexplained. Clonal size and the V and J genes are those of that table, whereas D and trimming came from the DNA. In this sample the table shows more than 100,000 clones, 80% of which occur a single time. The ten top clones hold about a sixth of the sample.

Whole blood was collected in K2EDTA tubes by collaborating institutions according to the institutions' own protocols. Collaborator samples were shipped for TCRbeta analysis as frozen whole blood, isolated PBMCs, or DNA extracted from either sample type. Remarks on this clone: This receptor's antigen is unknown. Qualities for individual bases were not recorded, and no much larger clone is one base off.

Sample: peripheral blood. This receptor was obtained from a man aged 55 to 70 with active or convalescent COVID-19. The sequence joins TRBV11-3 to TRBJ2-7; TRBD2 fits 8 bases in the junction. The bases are TGTGCCAGCAGCTTCGGGGGGGGCTACGAGCAGTACTTC. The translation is CASSFGGGYEQYF.